This TCR beta chain was sequenced for a study of cytomegalovirus exposure and HLA in healthy donors. About the study: As an earlier analysis found, about 200 million T cells yielded over 95 million unique TCR beta sequences.

Amplification used 60 Vbeta primers and 13 Jbeta primers. This table comes from immunoSEQ multiplex PCR, and its TCRdb copy is limited to in-frame clones, with some not included. The table includes over 100,000 clones, around 77% detected once. The CDR3 has 14 amino acids. Germline V gene data show CDR1 as SNHLY and CDR2 as FYNNEI. V lost 6 bases, J lost 4 bases, and 6 bases stayed unmatched. J is TRBJ2-7 and V is TRBV2, with 10 bases lining up with TRBD1. This clonotype was obtained from a male donor in good health and CMV-seropositive. Material for sequencing was PBMCs. CDR3 DNA: TGTGCCAGCAGGACAGGGGGCGCAAAGTACGAGCAGTACTTC. Protein product: CASRTGGAKYEQYF.